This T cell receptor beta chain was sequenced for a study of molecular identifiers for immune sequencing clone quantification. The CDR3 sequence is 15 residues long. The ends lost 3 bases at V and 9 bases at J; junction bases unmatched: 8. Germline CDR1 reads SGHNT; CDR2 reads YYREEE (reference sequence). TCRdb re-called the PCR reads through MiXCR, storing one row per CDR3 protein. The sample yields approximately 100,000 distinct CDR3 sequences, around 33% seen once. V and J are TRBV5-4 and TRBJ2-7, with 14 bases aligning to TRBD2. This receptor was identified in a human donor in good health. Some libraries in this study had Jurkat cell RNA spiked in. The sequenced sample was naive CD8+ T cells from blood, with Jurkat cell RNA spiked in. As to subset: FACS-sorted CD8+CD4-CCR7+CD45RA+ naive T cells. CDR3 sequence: CASSWPGLAGEGQYF. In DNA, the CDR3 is TGTGCCAGCAGCTGGCCGGGACTAGCGGGAGAAGGGCAGTACTTC.